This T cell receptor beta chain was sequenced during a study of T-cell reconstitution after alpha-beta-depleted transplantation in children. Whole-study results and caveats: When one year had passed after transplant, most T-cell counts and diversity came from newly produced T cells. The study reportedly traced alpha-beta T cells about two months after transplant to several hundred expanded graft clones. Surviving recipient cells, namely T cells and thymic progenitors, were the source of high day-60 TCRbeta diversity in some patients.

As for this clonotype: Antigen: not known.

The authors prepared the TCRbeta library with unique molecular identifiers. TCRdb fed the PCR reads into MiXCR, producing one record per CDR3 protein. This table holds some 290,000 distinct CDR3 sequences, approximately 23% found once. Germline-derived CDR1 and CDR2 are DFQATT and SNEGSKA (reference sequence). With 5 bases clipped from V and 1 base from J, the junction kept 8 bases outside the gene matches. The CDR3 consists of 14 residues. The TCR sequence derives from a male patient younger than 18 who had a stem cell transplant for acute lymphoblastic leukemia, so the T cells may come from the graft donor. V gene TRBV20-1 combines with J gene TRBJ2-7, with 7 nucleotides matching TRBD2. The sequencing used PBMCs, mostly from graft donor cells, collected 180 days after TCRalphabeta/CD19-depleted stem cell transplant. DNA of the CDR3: TGCAGTGCTTTGGGGGGGAGTTCGTCCTACGAGCAGTACTTC. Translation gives CSALGGSSSYEQYF.